Listed below are T cell receptor beta chains from one sample, sequenced in a study of OX40 agonist ivuxolimab in advanced cancers. Here immunoSEQ multiplex PCR was the method, and the copy in TCRdb shows in-frame clones only, minus some. The sample has tens of thousands of clones; about 91% are singletons. Sequenced material: CD4+ or CD8+ T cells sorted from blood, taken in a trial of the OX40 agonist ivuxolimab. Source of these receptors: an adult with an advanced solid tumor such as melanoma, head and neck, liver or kidney cancer. CDR3s include the opening cysteine and the closing phenylalanine or tryptophan. D genes are given only for firm matches. Size is omitted from some rows. Given values are once, few, many or a class for expanded clones.

TRBV11-3	TRBD2	-	TRBJ2-1	CASSPRLAGYNEQFF	TGTGCCAGCAGCCCCCGACTAGCGGGATACAATGAGCAGTTCTTC
TRBV29-1	-	-	TRBJ2-7	CSVVPGLAVYEQYF	TGCAGCGTAGTACCGGGACTGGCCGTTTACGAGCAGTACTTC
TRBV11-2	-	-	TRBJ1-5	CASSLDWTDSNQPQHF	TGTGCCAGCAGCTTAGATTGGACAGATAGCAATCAGCCCCAGCATTTT
TRBV27	TRBD2	-	TRBJ2-7	CASSMLAGGYEQYF	TGTGCCAGCAGTATGCTAGCGGGGGGCTACGAGCAGTACTTC
TRBV4-1	TRBD1	-	TRBJ1-5	CASSQVGGGANQPQHF	TGCGCCAGCAGCCAAGTTGGAGGGGGCGCCAATCAGCCCCAGCATTTT
TRBV9	-	-	TRBJ2-5	CASSAHWPGTGQETQYF	TGTGCCAGCAGCGCCCACTGGCCTGGGACGGGGCAAGAGACCCAGTACTTC
TRBV12-5	TRBD1	-	TRBJ1-1	CASAARSRGPAENTEAFF	TGTGCTAGTGCCGCCCGTTCAAGGGGGCCCGCGGAGAACACTGAAGCTTTCTTT
TRBV13	TRBD2	-	TRBJ2-3	CASSLVLAGTDTQYF	TGTGCCAGCAGCTTAGTGCTAGCGGGCACAGATACGCAGTATTTT
TRBV28	-	-	TRBJ2-7	CASSSGTTYEQYF	TGTGCCAGCAGTTCCGGGACAACCTACGAGCAGTACTTC
TRBV30	TRBD1	-	TRBJ1-5	CAWSTGVNQPQHF	TGTGCCTGGTCGACAGGGGTGAATCAGCCCCAGCATTTT
TRBV6-5	TRBD1	-	TRBJ2-7	CASRTGAYEQYF	TGTGCCAGCCGGACAGGGGCCTACGAGCAGTACTTC
TRBV2	TRBD1	-	TRBJ1-3	CASRQGPATGNTIYF	TGTGCCAGCAGACAGGGGCCCGCTACAGGAAATACCATATATTTT
TRBV7-2	TRBD2	few	TRBJ2-3	CASSLIQRDPTDTQYF	TGTGCCAGCAGCTTAATCCAGCGGGACCCCACAGATACGCAGTATTTT
TRBV9	-	-	TRBJ2-7	CASSVGTHYEQYF	TGTGCCAGCAGCGTAGGGACTCACTACGAGCAGTACTTC
TRBV15	-	once	TRBJ2-1	CATSRGVAHEQFF	TGTGCCACCAGCAGAGGAGTAGCCCATGAGCAGTTCTTC
TRBV6-6	TRBD2	-	TRBJ2-1	CASRVGGPNEQFF	TGTGCCAGCAGGGTGGGAGGGCCCAATGAGCAGTTCTTC
TRBV4-1	TRBD1	once	TRBJ2-1	CASSQDWAGGNEQFF	TGCGCCAGCAGCCAAGACTGGGCAGGGGGAAATGAGCAGTTCTTC
TRBV28	-	-	TRBJ2-3	CASSLLIRSTDTQYF	TGTGCCAGCAGTTTATTAATCAGGAGCACAGATACGCAGTATTTT
TRBV7-8	TRBD2	-	TRBJ2-1	CASSRTSGRALEQFF	TGTGCCAGCAGCCGGACTAGCGGGAGGGCCCTTGAGCAGTTCTTC
TRBV11-2	TRBD2	-	TRBJ2-3	CASSLSIAGGQPDTQYF	TGTGCCAGCAGCTTATCTATAGCGGGAGGTCAGCCAGATACGCAGTATTTT
TRBV7-3	-	medium-sized	TRBJ2-1	CASSHQGVGSYNEQFF	TGTGCCAGCAGCCACCAAGGAGTCGGATCCTACAATGAGCAGTTCTTC
TRBV5-6	-	-	TRBJ2-3	CASSTARQAPSTDTQYF	TGTGCCAGCAGCACCGCCAGACAGGCCCCTAGCACAGATACGCAGTATTTT
TRBV12-5	TRBD1	-	TRBJ1-4	CASAWTGGHEKLFF	TGTGCTAGTGCTTGGACAGGGGGACATGAAAAACTGTTTTTT
TRBV30	-	-	TRBJ1-3	CAWSNGGSGNTIYF	TGTGCCTGGAGCAATGGGGGCTCTGGAAACACCATATATTTT
TRBV6-6	-	-	TRBJ2-1	CASTYSSPGYNEQFF	TGTGCCAGCACCTATTCCAGTCCTGGGTACAATGAGCAGTTCTTC
TRBV5-1	-	-	TRBJ2-7	CASRSDSGEQYF	TGCGCCAGCAGGTCGGACAGTGGCGAGCAGTACTTC
TRBV6-1	TRBD1	-	TRBJ1-2	CASSEQSITGVWGYTF	TGTGCCAGCAGTGAACAGTCAATAACAGGGGTCTGGGGCTACACCTTC
TRBV13	TRBD1	-	TRBJ2-3	CASATGPDTQYF	TGTGCCAGCGCGACAGGGCCAGATACGCAGTATTTT
TRBV7-3	-	once	TRBJ2-1	CASSLTHYNEQFF	TGTGCCAGCAGCTTAACACATTACAATGAGCAGTTCTTC
TRBV12-5	-	once	TRBJ2-7	CASALGQTYEQYF	TGTGCTAGTGCTCTCGGACAGACATACGAGCAGTACTTC
TRBV28	-	-	TRBJ2-7	CASSPEGTYEQYF	TGTGCCAGCAGTCCCGAGGGGACCTACGAGCAGTACTTC
TRBV6-5	-	-	TRBJ2-5	CASSYSQGKTETQYF	TGTGCCAGCAGTTACTCGCAGGGGAAAACGGAGACCCAGTACTTC
TRBV11-1	TRBD2	-	TRBJ2-7	CASSSPGREGPNEQYF	TGTGCCAGCAGCTCCCCTGGGCGGGAGGGCCCCAACGAGCAGTACTTC
TRBV10-1	-	-	TRBJ2-3	CASSESWDSTDTQYF	TGCGCCAGCAGTGAGTCGTGGGATAGCACAGATACGCAGTATTTT
TRBV20-1	-	-	TRBJ1-2	CSARIAQGYTF	TGCAGTGCTAGAATCGCCCAGGGCTACACCTTC
TRBV2	TRBD2	-	TRBJ2-3	CASSETSGRASQYF	TGTGCCAGCAGTGAAACTAGCGGGAGGGCCTCGCAGTATTTT
TRBV19	TRBD1	-	TRBJ2-7	CASRGQSYEQYF	TGTGCCAGTAGGGGACAGTCCTACGAGCAGTACTTC
TRBV5-1	-	-	TRBJ1-5	CASSLAVGADQPQHF	TGCGCCAGCAGCTTGGCTGTGGGGGCTGATCAGCCCCAGCATTTT
TRBV6-5	-	-	TRBJ2-2	CASSYSQGATGELFF	TGTGCCAGCAGTTACTCCCAGGGTGCGACCGGGGAGCTGTTTTTT
TRBV19	-	-	TRBJ2-3	CASSMVTTHTDTQYF	TGTGCCAGTAGTATGGTCACGACCCACACAGATACGCAGTATTTT
TRBV28	TRBD1	-	TRBJ1-1	CASRSDRGNTEAFF	TGTGCCAGCAGATCCGACAGGGGCAACACTGAAGCTTTCTTT
TRBV5-1	-	-	TRBJ2-5	CASSFGLVQYF	TGCGCCAGCAGCTTTGGACTGGTGCAGTACTTC
TRBV19	-	few	TRBJ2-7	CASSLASDSYEQYF	TGTGCCAGTAGTTTGGCTTCCGATTCCTACGAGCAGTACTTC
TRBV4-1	-	-	TRBJ2-2	CASSQSGENTGELFF	TGCGCCAGCAGCCAAAGTGGCGAAAACACCGGGGAGCTGTTTTTT
TRBV19	-	-	TRBJ1-5	CASSIMGAQGNQPQHF	TGTGCCAGTAGTATAATGGGGGCGCAGGGCAATCAGCCCCAGCATTTT
TRBV5-4	-	few	TRBJ2-7	CASSPGGYEQYF	TGTGCCAGCAGCCCGGGTGGCTACGAGCAGTACTTC
TRBV28	TRBD1	-	TRBJ1-2	CASSLPMDRVYGYTF	TGTGCCAGCAGTTTACCTATGGACAGGGTCTATGGCTACACCTTC
TRBV2	-	-	TRBJ1-4	CASSPTGATNEKLFF	TGTGCCAGCAGTCCAACAGGTGCAACTAATGAAAAACTGTTTTTT
TRBV19	TRBD1	-	TRBJ2-1	CASRGQGIYEQFF	TGTGCCAGTAGGGGACAGGGTATTTATGAGCAGTTCTTC
TRBV2	TRBD1	-	TRBJ1-2	CASSDGTGGRLDGYTF	TGTGCCAGCAGTGACGGAACAGGGGGCAGGCTAGATGGCTACACCTTC
TRBV7-8	-	-	TRBJ1-4	CASSQYSQGDEKLFF	TGTGCCAGCAGCCAGTATTCACAGGGCGACGAAAAACTGTTTTTT
TRBV2	-	-	TRBJ1-1	CASREDGMNTEAFF	TGTGCCAGCAGAGAGGACGGAATGAACACTGAAGCTTTCTTT
TRBV9	-	-	TRBJ1-2	CASSPQRPGHNYGYTF	TGTGCCAGCAGCCCTCAAAGACCGGGACATAACTATGGCTACACCTTC
TRBV5-1	-	-	TRBJ1-4	CASSLVVIGQSVGANEKLFF	TGCGCCAGCAGCTTGGTGGTTATCGGACAGTCGGTAGGAGCTAATGAAAAACTGTTTTTT
TRBV7-6	TRBD2	-	TRBJ2-7	CASSLERLAGSYEQYF	TGTGCCAGCAGCTTGGAGCGACTAGCGGGGTCCTACGAGCAGTACTTC
TRBV27	-	-	TRBJ2-3	CASTALGRSTDTQYF	TGTGCCAGCACCGCTTTGGGCCGTAGCACAGATACGCAGTATTTT
TRBV4-1	-	-	TRBJ2-7	CASSQGRGTSYEQYF	TGCGCCAGCAGCCAAGGGCGGGGTACCTCCTACGAGCAGTACTTC
TRBV30	-	once	TRBJ2-7	CAWGVGGLEQYF	TGTGCCTGGGGCGTCGGGGGCCTGGAGCAGTACTTC
TRBV7-3	-	-	TRBJ2-7	CASSLVPGPFYEQYF	TGTGCCAGCAGCTTAGTACCGGGACCTTTCTACGAGCAGTACTTC
TRBV7-9	-	-	TRBJ2-5	CASSLVGVGQETQYF	TGTGCCAGCAGCCTCGTGGGGGTAGGTCAAGAGACCCAGTACTTC